The clone carrying this T cell receptor (beta chain) is deemed medium-sized by its frequency. Its antigen is undetermined. This sample was taken from a study of human CD8 memory T cell subsets. The CDR3 is made up of 13 amino acids. UMI-labeled 5' RACE produced the TCR beta libraries. TCRdb reanalyzed the 5' RACE reads, giving one entry per CDR3 protein sequence and no DNA. This sample carries 9,500 to 13,000 distinct CDR3 sequences, with roughly 8.7% going to the ten biggest clones. Findings and limits, study-wide: This study sequenced T cell receptor beta chains only.

Sequenced: CD8+ T cells from PBMCs. The source of this sequence is a human donor in good health. The chain combines TRBV12-3 or TRBV12-4 with TRBJ2-1. CDR3 sequence: CASSLVGHNEQFF.